Listed below are T cell receptor beta chains from one sample, sequenced in a study of blood T cells in healthy people across ages. MiXCR, applied by TCRdb to the 5' RACE reads, yields one record per CDR3 protein. The sample has approximately 780,000 distinct CDR3 sequences, around a quarter seen once. The sample was also reused in another study, on T cells of mothers and their children.

The sequencing sample was made of blood. Receptors were obtained from a boy aged 10-17 years in good health. The CDR3 runs from the conserved cysteine through the conserved F or W. Fields, in order: CDR3 DNA, CDR3 protein, J gene, D gene, clone size, V gene. A D gene is named only where the DNA matches it firmly. Not every row has a clone size; where given, it reads once, few, many or a size class.

CDR3nt: TGTGCCAGCACTCGGATATCAGGTTATGGCTACACCTTC
CDR3aa: CASTRISGYGYTF
j_gene: TRBJ1-2
d_gene: -
abundance: -
v_gene: TRBV6-5

CDR3nt: TGTGCCAGCAGCACGGGACAGCCCTCAGGCGAGACCCAGTACTTC
CDR3aa: CASSTGQPSGETQYF
j_gene: TRBJ2-5
d_gene: TRBD1
abundance: -
v_gene: TRBV7-9

CDR3nt: TGTGCCAGCGGCACCCAGACAGGGGACTACGAGCAGTACTTC
CDR3aa: CASGTQTGDYEQYF
j_gene: TRBJ2-7
d_gene: TRBD1
abundance: few
v_gene: TRBV7-9

CDR3nt: TGTGCCAGCAGTGGCCTTGGACGGGGAGGGACAGATACGCAGTATTTT
CDR3aa: CASSGLGRGGTDTQYF
j_gene: TRBJ2-3
d_gene: TRBD2
abundance: -
v_gene: TRBV9

CDR3nt: TGTGCCAGCAGTGACATGAACACTGAAGCTTTCTTT
CDR3aa: CASSDMNTEAFF
j_gene: TRBJ1-1
d_gene: -
abundance: many
v_gene: TRBV28

CDR3nt: TGCGCCAGCAGCCCAAGTAGTACGGAACTAGCCAAAAACATTCAGTACTTC
CDR3aa: CASSPSSTELAKNIQYF
j_gene: TRBJ2-4
d_gene: -
abundance: -
v_gene: TRBV4-1

CDR3nt: TGTGCCCGCAGCTTAGGGATAGGATCACCCCTCCACTTT
CDR3aa: CARSLGIGSPLHF
j_gene: TRBJ1-6
d_gene: -
abundance: few
v_gene: TRBV5-6

CDR3nt: TGCGCCAGCAGCCCCCGGGACAGGGGCTTAGGGCAGTACTTC
CDR3aa: CASSPRDRGLGQYF
j_gene: TRBJ2-7
d_gene: TRBD1
abundance: -
v_gene: TRBV4-1

CDR3nt: TGTGCCAGCAGCCACCAATGGGGGCCGAGGGCAGATACGCAGTATTTT
CDR3aa: CASSHQWGPRADTQYF
j_gene: TRBJ2-3
d_gene: -
abundance: once
v_gene: TRBV7-9

CDR3nt: TGTGCCAGCAGTTCACCGGGCCGCGGCAATGAGCAGTTCTTC
CDR3aa: CASSSPGRGNEQFF
j_gene: TRBJ2-1
d_gene: -
abundance: few
v_gene: TRBV6-5

CDR3nt: TGTGCCAGTAGTACAGGGGAAGATAGAAGCTATGGCTACACCTTC
CDR3aa: CASSTGEDRSYGYTF
j_gene: TRBJ1-2
d_gene: -
abundance: -
v_gene: TRBV19

CDR3nt: TGCGCCAGCAGCCAAGAGCTAGCGGGGGCCTCCTACAATGAGCAGTTCTTC
CDR3aa: CASSQELAGASYNEQFF
j_gene: TRBJ2-1
d_gene: TRBD2
abundance: few
v_gene: TRBV4-1

CDR3nt: TGTGCCAGCAGTTTAGGGCCCTCGGACGTTAGGATCCACGAGCAGTACTTC
CDR3aa: CASSLGPSDVRIHEQYF
j_gene: TRBJ2-7
d_gene: -
abundance: -
v_gene: TRBV7-8

CDR3nt: TGTGCCAGCATAAGACAGGGTGATCACGAGCAGTACTTC
CDR3aa: CASIRQGDHEQYF
j_gene: TRBJ2-7
d_gene: TRBD1
abundance: -
v_gene: TRBV2

CDR3nt: TGTGCCAGCAGGTGGTGGGACTCTGGAAACACCATATATTTT
CDR3aa: CASRWWDSGNTIYF
j_gene: TRBJ1-3
d_gene: -
abundance: once
v_gene: TRBV12-3/TRBV12-4

CDR3nt: TGCGCCAGCAGCGGGCGGACTAGCGGGGACCTTAAGACCCAGTACTTC
CDR3aa: CASSGRTSGDLKTQYF
j_gene: TRBJ2-5
d_gene: TRBD2
abundance: many
v_gene: TRBV5-1

CDR3nt: TGTGCCAGCTCACCAAGCGTCCCTGGCTCCTACGAGCAGTACTTC
CDR3aa: CASSPSVPGSYEQYF
j_gene: TRBJ2-7
d_gene: -
abundance: few
v_gene: TRBV18

CDR3nt: TGTGCCAGCCGAGCTTGGATCCGGGGGGTCTACAATGAGCAGTTCTTC
CDR3aa: CASRAWIRGVYNEQFF
j_gene: TRBJ2-1
d_gene: TRBD2
abundance: -
v_gene: TRBV11-2

CDR3nt: TGTGCCAGCAGCCAAGCCGAGACATCATTTCTGTACTTC
CDR3aa: CASSQAETSFLYF
j_gene: TRBJ2-7
d_gene: -
abundance: many
v_gene: TRBV16

CDR3nt: TGCGCCAGCAGCGACCCTCGCCGGGGGGCCGGAGAGACCCAGTACTTC
CDR3aa: CASSDPRRGAGETQYF
j_gene: TRBJ2-5
d_gene: -
abundance: -
v_gene: TRBV5-1

CDR3nt: TGTGCCAGCAGCTGGACAGGGGGCGCGTTCGGGGAGCTGTTTTTT
CDR3aa: CASSWTGGAFGELFF
j_gene: TRBJ2-2
d_gene: TRBD1
abundance: once
v_gene: TRBV7-3

CDR3nt: TGCAGTGCTGCGCGGGGTACCGAGCAGTACTTC
CDR3aa: CSAARGTEQYF
j_gene: TRBJ2-7
d_gene: -
abundance: few
v_gene: TRBV20-1

CDR3nt: TGTGCCAGCAGCTTACAGGGGGCGGTAAACTATGGCTACACCTTC
CDR3aa: CASSLQGAVNYGYTF
j_gene: TRBJ1-2
d_gene: TRBD1
abundance: -
v_gene: TRBV7-8

CDR3nt: TGTGCCAGCAGGCTGGGGGGTAACGGATCCTACAATGAGCAGTTCTTC
CDR3aa: CASRLGGNGSYNEQFF
j_gene: TRBJ2-1
d_gene: -
abundance: once
v_gene: TRBV12-3/TRBV12-4

CDR3nt: TGTGCCAGCAGACGGACTGGAATGAGCACAGATACGCAGTATTTT
CDR3aa: CASRRTGMSTDTQYF
j_gene: TRBJ2-3
d_gene: -
abundance: -
v_gene: TRBV6-5

CDR3nt: TGCAATGCAACTAAAGGGCGCCGGGGGGTTAATGAAAAACTGTTTTTT
CDR3aa: CNATKGRRGVNEKLFF
j_gene: TRBJ1-4
d_gene: -
abundance: -
v_gene: TRBV20-1

CDR3nt: TGTGCCAGCAGTTACCCCCTTTGGGGCTCTAATGAAAAACTGTTTTTT
CDR3aa: CASSYPLWGSNEKLFF
j_gene: TRBJ1-4
d_gene: -
abundance: few
v_gene: TRBV6-6

CDR3nt: TGTGCCAGCAGTCCAGGGACTAGCGGGAACTACGAGCAGTACTTC
CDR3aa: CASSPGTSGNYEQYF
j_gene: TRBJ2-7
d_gene: TRBD2
abundance: -
v_gene: TRBV28

CDR3nt: TGTGCCAGCAGCCCTCGTCCGGGGGCGGGAGAGACCCAGTACTTC
CDR3aa: CASSPRPGAGETQYF
j_gene: TRBJ2-5
d_gene: -
abundance: -
v_gene: TRBV9

CDR3nt: TGCAGTGCTAGTACTCAGAGCGGGGGTCGGTACAATGAGCAGTTCTTC
CDR3aa: CSASTQSGGRYNEQFF
j_gene: TRBJ2-1
d_gene: TRBD2
abundance: few
v_gene: TRBV20-1